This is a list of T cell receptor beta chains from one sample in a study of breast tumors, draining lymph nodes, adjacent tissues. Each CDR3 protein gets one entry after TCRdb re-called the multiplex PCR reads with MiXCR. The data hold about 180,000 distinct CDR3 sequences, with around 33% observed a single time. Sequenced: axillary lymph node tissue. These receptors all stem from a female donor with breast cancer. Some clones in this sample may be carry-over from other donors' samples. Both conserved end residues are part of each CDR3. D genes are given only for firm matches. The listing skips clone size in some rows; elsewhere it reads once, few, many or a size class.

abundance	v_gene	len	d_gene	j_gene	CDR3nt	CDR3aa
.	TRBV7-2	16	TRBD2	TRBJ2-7	TGTGCCAGCAGCTTATTAGCGGGAGGGAGAAACTACGAGCAGTACTTC	CASSLLAGGRNYEQYF
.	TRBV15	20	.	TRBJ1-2	TGTGCCACCAGCAGAGATAGGGGATGGGGGGCAGAGAAAACTAACTATGGCTACACCTTC	CATSRDRGWGAEKTNYGYTF
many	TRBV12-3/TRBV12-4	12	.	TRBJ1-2	TGTGCCTGCTCAGGAGGGAACTATGGCTACACCTTC	CACSGGNYGYTF
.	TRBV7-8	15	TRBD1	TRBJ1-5	TGTGCCAGCAGCCCAGACAGGGTGATCAATCAGCCCCAGCATTTT	CASSPDRVINQPQHF
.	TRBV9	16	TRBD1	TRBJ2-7	TGTGCCAGCAGCGTGGGCATGGGAAAGGGGGCCTACGAGCAGTGCTTC	CASSVGMGKGAYEQCF
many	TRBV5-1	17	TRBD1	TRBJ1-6	TGCGCCAGCAGCCCCCGAGGGGCAGGGGGTAGTAATTCACCCCTCCACTTT	CASSPRGAGGSNSPLHF
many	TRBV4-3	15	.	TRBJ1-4	TGCGCCAGCAGCCCCGGGACGGAGGTCTATGAAAAACTGTTTTTT	CASSPGTEVYEKLFF
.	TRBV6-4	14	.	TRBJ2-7	TGTGCCAGCAGAGAATCAACGGACTCCTACGAGCTGTACTTC	CASRESTDSYELYF
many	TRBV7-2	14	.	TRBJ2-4	TGTGCCAGCAGCTTAGAGGCTTACGCGGACATTCAGTACTTC	CASSLEAYADIQYF
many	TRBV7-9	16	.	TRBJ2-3	TGTGCCAGCAGCACCCTCGGGGGGCGGAGCACAGATACGCAGTATTTT	CASSTLGGRSTDTQYF
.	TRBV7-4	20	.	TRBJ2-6	TGTGCCAGCAGCCTTGATAGGAGCTCTGGGGGTGACTCTGGGGCCAACGTCCTGACTTTC	CASSLDRSSGGDSGANVLTF
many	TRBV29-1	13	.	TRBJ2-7	TGCAGCGTTGACTCCGGGTCAGCCTACGAGCAGTACTTC	CSVDSGSAYEQYF